This T cell receptor (beta chain) was observed in a study of blood T cells in healthy people across ages. Findings of the study overall: Estimated diversity across one million T cells was deemed an underestimate. The recorded TCR beta diversity per million T cells decreased in a roughly linear manner with age.

Concerning this clonotype: Its antigen is unknown.

Primed by a sample-barcoded 5' primer and a J-beta primer mix, a second PCR proceeded for roughly 7 to 12 cycles. TCRdb used MiXCR to reprocess the 5' RACE reads, holding one entry per CDR3 protein. The profile shows about 1,400,000 distinct CDR3 sequences, around two fifths of them singletons. This CDR3 has 16 amino acids. The V gene's germline CDR1 is MGHRA and CDR2 YSYEKL. Trimming shortened V by 1 base and J by 7 bases, and 17 bases separated the two germline ends. The sequence was obtained from a woman aged 18-29 years in good health. Sequencing was performed on blood. The chain has TRBV4-1 and TRBJ1-5, with D perhaps matching TRBD1 (5 bases). The CDR3 DNA reads TGCGCCAGCAGCCAAGGGGTAAATCAGGGCAGCCAGCCCCAGCATTTT. This sequence encodes CASSQGVNQGSQPQHF.